The next 27 T cell receptor beta chains were all read from a single sample in a study of T-cell memory formation after mild COVID-19. TCRdb re-called the 5' RACE reads through MiXCR, storing one row per CDR3 protein. The table lists around 450,000 distinct CDR3 sequences, around 24% of them singletons, with roughly 8.7% in the top ten. Sequenced input: PBMCs or a T cell subset sorted from them (not recorded which). The receptors here all came from an adult woman who had mild COVID-19 (a few samples of this study predate the infection). Cell type and time point are not known.

The chain joins TRBV6-1 to TRBJ2-7; 10 positions match TRBD1. This CDR3 region has 14 residues. Germline V gives CDR1 MNHNS, CDR2 SASEGT. With 2 bases clipped from V and 7 bases from J, the junction kept 5 bases outside the gene matches. Here the CDR3 reads CASSEYGTGAEQYF. In DNA, the CDR3 is TGTGCCAGCAGTGAATATGGGACAGGGGCTGAGCAGTACTTC.

This clonotype was detected many times. The chain combines TRBV18 with TRBJ2-5, with 12 bases identical to TRBD1. The CDR3 contains 16 residues. Per the germline V gene, CDR1 is KGHSH and CDR2 is LQKENI. V gave up 6 bases and J gave up 4 bases; unmatched junction bases: 9. The CDR3 reads CASSPGQGARGETQYF. DNA for the CDR3: TGTGCCAGCTCGCCGGGACAGGGGGCGAGGGGAGAGACCCAGTACTTC.

This clonotype was observed a handful of times. J is TRBJ2-2 and V is TRBV12-3 or TRBV12-4; D uncertain. The CDR3 is made up of 11 amino acids. Trimming took 8 bases from V and 6 from J, leaving 7 bases between them. The CDR3 DNA sequence: TGTGCCAGCTCCGTGGCCGGGGAGCTGTTTTTT. This translates into CASSVAGELFF.

In this sample, this clonotype turned up a few times. The chain links TRBV24-1 to TRBJ1-2; D is perhaps TRBD1 (5 bases). Between the trimmed V and J ends, which lost 5 bases and 8 bases, there was a span of 14 bases. Germline-derived CDR1 and CDR2 are KGHDR and SFDVKD. The length of the CDR3 is 13 residues. The CDR3 protein is CATSVQDRAGYTF. The CDR3 DNA reads as TGTGCCACCAGTGTACAGGATCGAGCGGGCTACACCTTC.

The V call is TRBV15, the J call TRBJ2-3; unclear D gene. Germline assignment: CDR1 LNHNV and CDR2 YYDKDF (reference sequence). Trimming cost V 3 bases and J 0 bases, with 10 bases left between them. The CDR3 covers 15 residues. This chain's CDR3 is CATSRGSSSTDTQYF. In DNA form, the CDR3 reads TGTGCCACCAGCAGGGGCTCTTCTAGCACAGATACGCAGTATTTT.

In DNA, the CDR3 is TGTGCCAGCATCAATAGTGCCGGCTACACCTTC. This sequence encodes CASINSAGYTF. The chain is built from TRBV6-5 and TRBJ1-2, with no clear D. Trimming removed 7 bases from V and 8 bases from J, with 11 bases in between. The V gene's germline CDR1 is MNHEY and CDR2 SVGAGI. The length of the CDR3 is 11 residues.

This clonotype was seen only a few times. The CDR3 reads CASSFLSRADTQYF. CDR3 bases: TGCGCCAGCAGCTTCCTTTCCCGAGCAGATACGCAGTATTTT. The gene calls are TRBV5-1 and TRBJ2-3; D is unresolved. The CDR3 spans 14 residues. Germline CDR1 reads SGHRS; CDR2 reads YFSETQ. The ends were cut back, 2 bases at V and 4 bases at J, with 11 bases in the middle.

In this sample, this clonotype turned up a few times. V is TRBV12-3 or TRBV12-4 and J is TRBJ2-1, with D uncertain. The CDR3 consists of 14 residues. V was clipped by 8 bases and J by 1 base, with 12 bases between them. CDR3 sequence (DNA): TGTGCCAGCTCAGAGCCAGTTTCCTACAATGAGCAGTTCTTC. Translation: CASSEPVSYNEQFF.

This clonotype appeared many times. CDR3 loop: CASSHKGGSDEAFF. As DNA, the CDR3 is TGTGCCAGCAGCCATAAGGGGGGTAGTGATGAAGCTTTCTTT. The V and J genes are TRBV14 and TRBJ1-1; the D gene is possibly TRBD1 (6 bases). Germline V CDR1 and CDR2: SGHDN, FVKESK. The length of the CDR3 is 14 residues. V dropped 3 bases and J dropped 7 bases, with 15 bases sitting between them.

The chain is built from TRBV6-5 and TRBJ1-6; 7 bases align to TRBD1. The CDR3 runs 14 residues. Germline values: CDR1 MNHEY, CDR2 SVGAGI. Trimming cost V 6 bases and J 9 bases; bases outside gene matches: 8. The CDR3, as DNA: TGTGCCAGCAGCCTACAGGGGATAGGTTCACCCCTCCACTTT. It codes for CASSLQGIGSPLHF.

The V gene is TRBV5-1, the J gene TRBJ2-3; possibly TRBD1 for D (5 bases). V was cut by 2 bases and J by 6 bases, with 10 bases left in between. Germline V CDR1 and CDR2: SGHRS, YFSETQ. The CDR3 runs to 13 residues. The chain's CDR3 is CASSLAGIDTQYF. CDR3 coding DNA: TGCGCCAGCAGCTTAGCAGGGATCGATACGCAGTATTTT.

This clonotype was recorded a few times. The chain uses TRBV5-5 and TRBJ1-5; the D is unclear. This CDR3 region has 13 residues. Trimming took 0 bases from V and 4 from J, leaving 5 bases between them. The germline V gene encodes CDR1 SGHKS and CDR2 YYEKEE (reference sequence). This chain's CDR3 is CASSLAINQPQHF. The DNA of the CDR3 is TGTGCCAGCAGCTTGGCCATAAATCAGCCCCAGCATTTT. Full variable domain (rest looked up from reference TRBV5-5 and TRBJ1-5): DAGVTQSPTHLIKTRGQQVTLRCSPISGHKSVSWYQQVLGQGPQFIFQYYEKEERGRGNFPDRFSARQFPNYSSELNVNALLLGDSALYLCASSLAINQPQHFGDGTRLSIL.

The chain carries TRBV7-9 and TRBJ2-1; D possibly uses TRBD1 or TRBD2 (5 bases each). The germline gives CDR1 SEHNR, CDR2 FQNEAQ (reference sequence). Trimming pared 3 bases from V and 2 bases from J, leaving 14 bases between. The CDR3 is 16 residues long. The CDR3 DNA reads as TGTGCCAGCAGCTTCGGCCTGGGGACCGCCTACAATGAGCAGTTCTTC. This translates into CASSFGLGTAYNEQFF.

The chain has TRBV30 and TRBJ2-2; no definite D call. Trimming left V 3 bases short and J 3 bases short, with 5 bases between. The CDR3 loop spans 12 amino acids. Germline V gene lookup returns CDR1 GTSNPN and CDR2 SVGIG (reference sequence). The CDR3 sequence is CAWRGDTGELFF. The CDR3 region has the DNA TGTGCCTGGAGGGGTGACACCGGGGAGCTGTTTTTT.

The rearrangement joins TRBV20-1 to TRBJ1-1, with 8 bases matching TRBD1. The CDR3 contains 13 residues. CDR1 DFQATT and CDR2 SNEGSKA come from the germline V gene (reference sequence). The J segment lost 4 bases and the V segment lost 6 bases, leaving 7 bases of the junction unmatched. This CDR3 reads CSAGTGLVTEAFF. Here the CDR3 DNA reads TGCAGTGCGGGGACAGGTTTGGTCACTGAAGCTTTCTTT.

The chain carries TRBV4-1 and TRBJ1-2; 7 positions match TRBD1. J lost 6 bases, V lost 0 bases, and 7 bases had no gene match. The germline V gene encodes CDR1 MGHRA and CDR2 YSYEKL. CDR3 length: 15 residues. The CDR3 spells CASSQEAATGDGYTF. The DNA of the CDR3 is TGCGCCAGCAGCCAAGAGGCTGCTACAGGGGATGGCTACACCTTC.

This clonotype was seen a handful of times. The V gene is TRBV7-2, the J gene TRBJ2-2; maybe TRBD1 (6 bases). The CDR3 consists of 16 residues. Germline V gene lookup returns CDR1 SGHTA and CDR2 FQGNSA. With 2 bases removed from V and 0 bases from J, the gap between germline ends came to 10 bases. CDR3 sequence (DNA): TGTGCCAGCAGCTTAATGTGGACAGCGAACACCGGGGAGCTGTTTTTT. Its protein is CASSLMWTANTGELFF. Looking up the rest from reference TRBV7-2 and TRBJ2-2 gives the full variable domain: GAGVSQSPSNKVTEKGKDVELRCDPISGHTALYWYRQSLGQGLEFLIYFQGNSAPDKSGLPSDRFSAERTGGSVSTLTIQRTQQEDSAVYLCASSLMWTANTGELFFGEGSRLTVL.

The CDR3 reads CASSYGAGRHNEQFF. The CDR3 DNA sequence: TGTGCCAGCAGTTACGGGGCGGGAAGGCACAATGAGCAGTTCTTC. The chain carries TRBV6-2 or TRBV6-3 and TRBJ2-1; tentatively, D is TRBD2 (6 bases). This CDR3 has 15 residues. The ends were cut back, 2 bases at V and 5 bases at J, with 13 bases in the middle. Germline V lookup: CDR1 MNHEY, CDR2 SVGEGT.

Many counts were recorded for this clonotype. The rearrangement joins TRBV6-6 to TRBJ2-3, with TRBD2 identical over 10 bases. V was clipped by 5 bases and J by 2 bases; unmatched bases: 4. Germline CDR1 MNHNY, CDR2 SVGAGI (reference sequence). The CDR3 contains 15 residues. The CDR3 region has the DNA TGTGCCAGCAGTACAGGGACTAGCGACACAGATACGCAGTATTTT. Its translation is CASSTGTSDTDTQYF.

The chain links TRBV4-1 to TRBJ1-2; 7 nucleotides align to TRBD1. Trimming cost V 1 base and J 4 bases; bases outside gene matches: 6. This CDR3 comprises 15 residues. CDR1 is MGHRA and CDR2 is YSYEKL in the germline V gene. The CDR3 nucleotides are TGCGCCAGCAGCCAAGGACAGGGCCCTGTCTATGGCTACACCTTC. Encoded protein: CASSQGQGPVYGYTF.

The genes are TRBV5-6 and TRBJ1-1; 8 nucleotides align to TRBD1. The ends lost 6 bases at V and 1 base at J; junction bases unmatched: 8. Germline CDR1 is SGHDT and CDR2 is YYEEEE. CDR3 size: 15 residues. The CDR3 reads CASTTLDRENTEAFF. As DNA, the CDR3 is TGTGCCAGCACTACCCTGGACAGGGAGAACACTGAAGCTTTCTTT.

This clonotype was counted only a few times. The chain recombines TRBV7-2 with TRBJ2-7, with no clear D. Germline-derived CDR1 and CDR2 are SGHTA and FQGNSA. The CDR3 has 12 residues. V shed 1 base and J shed 6 bases, with 7 bases lying between them. DNA of the CDR3: TGTGCCAGCAGCTTAGTTTCTCTCGAGCAGTACTTC. Translation: CASSLVSLEQYF.

This clonotype was seen a single time. The V gene is TRBV20-1, the J gene TRBJ2-4; D might be TRBD2 (5 bases). This CDR3 comprises 14 residues. V was trimmed by 3 bases and J by 1 base, leaving 10 bases between them. CDR1 is DFQATT, CDR2 SNEGSKA, per germline (reference sequence). The CDR3 region is CSASPGKAKNIQYF. The CDR3 DNA sequence: TGCAGTGCTAGTCCGGGGAAGGCCAAAAACATTCAGTACTTC.

V usage is TRBV24-1 and J usage is TRBJ2-1; unclear D gene. The length of the CDR3 is 14 residues. Germline-derived CDR1 and CDR2 are KGHDR and SFDVKD. V was shortened by 1 base and J by 5 bases, with 8 bases between the two germline ends. The CDR3 sequence: CATSDFRGHNEQFF. CDR3 nucleotide sequence: TGTGCCACCAGTGATTTTCGAGGCCACAATGAGCAGTTCTTC.

V and J are TRBV5-1 and TRBJ2-5; 7 bases align to TRBD1. The CDR3 sequence is 14 residues long. Germline V gives CDR1 SGHRS, CDR2 YFSETQ. The ends lost 2 bases at V and 2 bases at J; junction bases unmatched: 3. The CDR3 loop is CASSFRDRQETQYF. The CDR3, as DNA: TGCGCCAGCAGCTTCCGGGACAGACAAGAGACCCAGTACTTC.

Only a few counts were recorded for this clonotype. V gene TRBV12-3 or TRBV12-4 combines with J gene TRBJ2-5; possible D gene TRBD2, 5 bases. The CDR3 is made up of 13 amino acids. V was cut by 3 bases and J by 5 bases, with 10 bases left in between. The CDR3 nucleotides are TGTGCCAGCAGTTTTCTGCCGGGGGAGACCCAGTACTTC. The encoded protein is CASSFLPGETQYF.

V gene TRBV12-3 or TRBV12-4 combines with J gene TRBJ1-2; weak D call: TRBD1 (6 bases). CDR3 length equals 13 residues. The CDR3 coding sequence is TGTGCAGCAGGACGGGGGCCTAACTATGGCTACACCTTC. Amino acids: CAAGRGPNYGYTF.